The 6 T cell receptor beta chains listed next were all sequenced from one sample in a study of tumor and adjacent non-tumor tissue in lung cancer. RNA was extracted from bulk tissue without any cell sorting. Three rounds of nested PCR, following a modified ARM-PCR protocol, produced the TCRbeta library. TCRdb recomputed calls from the multiplex PCR reads with MiXCR, one row per CDR3 protein. The table includes approximately 79,000 distinct CDR3 sequences, over 55% detected once. The sample was lung tumor tissue. These receptor sequences come from a woman between 40 and 50 years old with non-small cell lung cancer.

Points on this clonotype: A much more abundant neighbour one base away suggests this may be a read error. The J gene is TRBJ1-2, the V gene TRBV7-9, with D uncertain. V lost 5 bases and J lost 3, with 16 bases in between. From germline, CDR1 is SEHNR and CDR2 FQNEAQ (reference sequence). The CDR3 spans 15 residues. CDR3 nucleotides: TGTGCCAGCAGCCCCCGGATAGGGTTCTACTATGGCTACACCTTC. Translating gives CASSPRIGFYYGYTF. The full variable domain, rest sourced from reference TRBV7-9 and TRBJ1-2, is DTGVSQNPRHKITKRGQNVTFRCDPISEHNRLYWYRQTLGQGPEFLTYFQNEAQLEKSRLLSDRFSAERPKGSFSTLEIQRTEQGDSAMYLCASSPRIGFYYGYTFGSGTRLTVV.

A remark on this clonotype: The CDR3 does not close with the conserved phenylalanine or tryptophan, likely indicating a read error. It is unclear where the CDR3 begins or ends on the DNA, so no DNA is shown, and the CDR3 is as TCRdb lists it. The gene calls are TRBV11-1 and TRBJ2-1; the table's D gene call, TRBD2, was not cross checked with the DNA. The CDR3 adds up to 16 amino acids, both ends counted. Germline CDR1 and CDR2: SGHAT and FQDESV (reference sequence). The CDR3 protein is CASSVPGLAANNEQLC.

The DNA of the CDR3 is TGTGTCAACAGCCAAGATAACCTAGCCCCTAATGAGCAGTTCTTC. The encoded protein is CVNSQDNLAPNEQFF. The rearrangement links TRBV4-2 to TRBJ2-1; D is possibly TRBD2 (5 bases). CDR3 size: 15 residues. Germline V lookup: CDR1 LGHNA, CDR2 YNFKEQ.

In its sample, this clonotype was seen a few times. A much larger clone differs by one base, so this may be a read error. This sequence joins TRBV6-5 and TRBJ1-1, with unresolved D. This CDR3 spans 14 amino acids. Germline V CDR1 and CDR2: MNHEY, SVGAGI. This chain's CDR3 is CANSPSLWDTEAFF. Here the CDR3 DNA reads TGTGCCAACAGTCCCAGCCTATGGGACACTGAAGCTTTCTTT.

On this clonotype itself: Sequence at one end of the junction differs from germline and may be a read error. The chain carries TRBV5-6 and TRBJ2-7; the D gene could be TRBD1 or TRBD2 (5 bases each). The length of the CDR3 is 16 residues. The germline V gene has CDR1 SGHDT and CDR2 YYEEEE. The CDR3 loop is CASSLMGTQRVYERYF. The CDR3 nucleotides read TGTGCCAGCAGCTTGATGGGGACCCAACGAGTATATGAGCGGTACTTC.

This clonotype has ten or more counts. Just one base apart from a much larger clone, this may be a read error. The chain employs TRBV4-2 and TRBJ2-3, with D maybe TRBD2 (6 bases). Trimming left V 5 bases short and J 3 bases short, with 12 bases between. The CDR3 is 14 residues long. Germline CDR1 reads LGHNA; CDR2 reads YNFKEQ. The CDR3 loop reads CASSTPSATDTQYF. The CDR3 DNA sequence: TGTGCCAGCAGCACCCCTAGCGCTACAGATACGCAGTATTTT.